This T cell receptor beta chain originates from a study of OX40 agonist ivuxolimab in advanced cancers. As for the study in general: The treatment was a fully human IgG2 OX40 agonist, ivuxolimab. Dosing consisted of intravenous ivuxolimab at 0.01 to 10 mg/kg every 2 weeks. Partial responses were observed in three patients, of whom one had hepatocellular carcinoma and two had cutaneous melanoma.

Produced via immunoSEQ multiplex PCR; TCRdb's table is partial and in-frame only. The sample lists more than 50,000 clones, approximately 84% occurring once. Study-wide results and limits: Expanded clones tended on average to be more numerous among CD8+ T cells than CD4+.

Trimming took off 5 bases at V and 3 bases at J, with 22 bases between the two ends. Per the germline V gene, CDR1 is LNHDA and CDR2 is SQIVND (reference sequence). CDR3 size: 17 residues. Regarding this clone: The antigen is not known.

The chain joins TRBV19 to TRBJ1-1; possibly TRBD1 for D (6 bases). This receptor was identified in an adult with an advanced solid tumor such as melanoma, head and neck, liver or kidney cancer. The specimen was CD4+ or CD8+ T cells sorted from blood, collected in a trial of the OX40 agonist ivuxolimab. The CDR3 is CASSPYSPVTGYTEAFF. The CDR3 DNA follows: TGTGCCAGTAGTCCCTACTCCCCCGTGACAGGCTACACTGAAGCTTTCTTT.